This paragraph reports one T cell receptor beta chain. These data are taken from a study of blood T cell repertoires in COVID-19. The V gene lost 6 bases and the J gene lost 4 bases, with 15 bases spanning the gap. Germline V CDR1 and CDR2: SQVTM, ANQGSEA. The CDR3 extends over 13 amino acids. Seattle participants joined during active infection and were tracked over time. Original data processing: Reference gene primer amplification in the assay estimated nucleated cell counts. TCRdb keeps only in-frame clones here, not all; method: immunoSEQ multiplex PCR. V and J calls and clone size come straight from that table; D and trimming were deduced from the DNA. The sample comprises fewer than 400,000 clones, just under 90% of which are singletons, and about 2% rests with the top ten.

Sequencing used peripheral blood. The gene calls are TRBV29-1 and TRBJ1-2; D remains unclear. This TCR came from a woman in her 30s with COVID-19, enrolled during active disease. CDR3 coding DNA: TGCAGCGTCGCTGGAGGGCAGAGCTATGGCTACACCTTC. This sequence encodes CSVAGGQSYGYTF.